This T cell receptor (beta chain) comes out of a study of blood T cell dynamics during melanoma immunotherapy. The CDR3 is 15 residues long. The ends were cut back, 5 bases at V and 6 bases at J, with 18 bases in the middle. In germline, CDR1 is SEHNR, CDR2 FQNEAQ (reference sequence). Indicated time point: pre-treatment baseline. Here immunoSEQ multiplex PCR was the method, and the copy in TCRdb shows in-frame clones only, minus some. This table holds around 16,000 clones, 91% found once. This chain links TRBV7-9 with TRBJ2-3, with a tentative D call TRBD2 (6 bases). This specimen was blood, taken from a patient treated with checkpoint blockade. The TCR sequence derives from a human donor with melanoma. The CDR3 protein is CASSPPGLAGDTQYF. The CDR3 coding sequence is TGTGCCAGCAGCCCACCGGGACTCGCGGGGGATACGCAGTATTTT.